The source of this T cell receptor (beta chain) is a study of blood T cells in healthy people across ages. Study results and limitations: Naive T cell percentage strongly correlated with TCR beta diversity.

The CDR3 has 13 residues. In germline, CDR1 is WSHSY, CDR2 SAAADI. Trimming took 6 bases from V and 2 from J; bases not matched to a gene: 4. This clonotype was counted only a few times. The antigen remains undetermined. Primed by a sample-barcoded 5' primer and a J-beta primer mix, a second PCR proceeded for 7 to 11 cycles. Each cDNA molecule was tagged by a template-switch adaptor that had 12 random nucleotides. TCRdb reprocessed the 5' RACE reads via MiXCR and lists one record per CDR3 protein. The sample shows about 780,000 distinct CDR3 sequences, approximately 59% of them seen only once. Source material: blood. The chain couples TRBV10-2 to TRBJ2-7; TRBD1 aligns across 7 bases. The TCR was taken from a young man in good health. DNA of the CDR3: TGCGCCAGCAGACGGGGACAGCCCTACGAGCAGTACTTC. Translated, it gives CASRRGQPYEQYF.